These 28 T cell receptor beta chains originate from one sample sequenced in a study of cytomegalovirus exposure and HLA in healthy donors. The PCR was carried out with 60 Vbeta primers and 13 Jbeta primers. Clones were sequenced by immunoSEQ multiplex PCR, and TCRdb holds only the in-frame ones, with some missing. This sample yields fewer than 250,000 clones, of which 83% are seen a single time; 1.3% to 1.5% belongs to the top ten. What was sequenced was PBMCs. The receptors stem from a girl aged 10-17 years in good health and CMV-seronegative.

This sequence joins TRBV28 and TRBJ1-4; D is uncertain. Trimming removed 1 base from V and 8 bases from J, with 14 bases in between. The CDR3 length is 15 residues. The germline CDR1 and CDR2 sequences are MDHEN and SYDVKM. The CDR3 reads CASSLLKHRGEKLFF. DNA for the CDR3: TGTGCCAGCAGTTTATTAAAACACCGAGGGGAAAAACTGTTTTTT.

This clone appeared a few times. CDR3 DNA: TGCGCCAGCAGCCAAGAGGCCGGTGCGAGGCACCAGCATTTT. Amino acid sequence: CASSQEAGARHQHF. The V and J genes are TRBV4-1 and TRBJ1-5, with no clear D. V shed 0 bases and J shed 12 bases, with 15 bases lying between them. This CDR3 has 14 residues. Per the germline V gene, CDR1 is MGHRA and CDR2 is YSYEKL.

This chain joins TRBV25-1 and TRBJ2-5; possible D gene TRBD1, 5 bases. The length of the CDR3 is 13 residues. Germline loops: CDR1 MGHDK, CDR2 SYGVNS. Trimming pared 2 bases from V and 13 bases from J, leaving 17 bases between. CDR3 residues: CASSESLLDKPYF. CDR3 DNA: TGTGCCAGCAGTGAAAGTCTGCTGGACAAACCGTACTTC.

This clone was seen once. CDR3 bases: TGTGCCAGCAGCCCCCCCGGGACTAGTATGTACGAGCAGTACTTC. It specifies CASSPPGTSMYEQYF. This sequence joins TRBV5-4 and TRBJ2-7; 8 positions agree with TRBD2. Germline V gene data show CDR1 as SGHNT and CDR2 as YYREEE (reference sequence). V lost 4 bases and J lost 4; bases outside the gene matches: 10. The CDR3 sequence is 15 residues long.

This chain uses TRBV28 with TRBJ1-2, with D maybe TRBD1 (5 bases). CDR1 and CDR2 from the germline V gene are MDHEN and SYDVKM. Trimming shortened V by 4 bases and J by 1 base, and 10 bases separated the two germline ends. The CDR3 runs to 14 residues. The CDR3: CASSSSGLNYGYTF. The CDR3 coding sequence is TGTGCCAGCAGTTCCTCGGGACTTAACTATGGCTACACCTTC.

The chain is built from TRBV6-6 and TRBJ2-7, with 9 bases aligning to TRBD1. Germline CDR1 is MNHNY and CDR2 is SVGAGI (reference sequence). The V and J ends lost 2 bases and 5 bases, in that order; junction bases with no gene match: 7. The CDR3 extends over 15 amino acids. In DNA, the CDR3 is TGTGCCAGCAGTTACGAACCGGGACAGGGCCACGAGCAGTACTTC. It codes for CASSYEPGQGHEQYF.

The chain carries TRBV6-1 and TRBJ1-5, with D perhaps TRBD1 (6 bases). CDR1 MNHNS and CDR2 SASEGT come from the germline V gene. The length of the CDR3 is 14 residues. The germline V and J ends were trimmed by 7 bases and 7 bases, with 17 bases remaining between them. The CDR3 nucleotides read TGTGCCAGCAAGGGACATTTGTCGGGACAGCCCCAGCATTTT. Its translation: CASKGHLSGQPQHF.

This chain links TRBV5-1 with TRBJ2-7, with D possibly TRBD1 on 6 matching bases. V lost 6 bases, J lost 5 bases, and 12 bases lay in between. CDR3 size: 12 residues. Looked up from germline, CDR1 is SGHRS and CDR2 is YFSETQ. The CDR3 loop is CASNTGTNEQYF. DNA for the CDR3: TGCGCCAGCAACACAGGGACGAACGAGCAGTACTTC.

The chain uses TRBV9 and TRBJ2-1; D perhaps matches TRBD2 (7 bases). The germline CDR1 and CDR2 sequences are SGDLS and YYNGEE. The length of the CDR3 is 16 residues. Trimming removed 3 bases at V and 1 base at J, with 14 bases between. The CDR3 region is CASSALGGASYNEQFF. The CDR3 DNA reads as TGTGCCAGCAGCGCCCTAGGGGGGGCGTCCTACAATGAGCAGTTCTTC.

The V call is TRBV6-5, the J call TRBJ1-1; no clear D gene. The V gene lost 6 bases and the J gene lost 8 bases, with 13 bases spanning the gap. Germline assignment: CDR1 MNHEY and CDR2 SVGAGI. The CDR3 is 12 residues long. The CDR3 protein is CASSPLRLEAFF. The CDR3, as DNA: TGTGCCAGCAGCCCTCTTCGGTTAGAAGCTTTCTTT.

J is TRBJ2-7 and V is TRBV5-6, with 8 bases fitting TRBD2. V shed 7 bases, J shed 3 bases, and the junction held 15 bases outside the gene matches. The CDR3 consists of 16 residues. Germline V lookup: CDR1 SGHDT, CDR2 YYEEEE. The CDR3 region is CASHGGAGTELYEQYF. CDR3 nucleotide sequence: TGTGCCAGCCACGGGGGGGCAGGGACGGAGCTCTACGAGCAGTACTTC.

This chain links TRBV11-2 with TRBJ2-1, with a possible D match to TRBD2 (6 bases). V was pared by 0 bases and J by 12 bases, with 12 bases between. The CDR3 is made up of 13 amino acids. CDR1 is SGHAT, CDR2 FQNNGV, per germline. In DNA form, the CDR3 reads TGTGCCAGCAGCTTAGAATACGGGAGCGCGCAGTTCTTC. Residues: CASSLEYGSAQFF.

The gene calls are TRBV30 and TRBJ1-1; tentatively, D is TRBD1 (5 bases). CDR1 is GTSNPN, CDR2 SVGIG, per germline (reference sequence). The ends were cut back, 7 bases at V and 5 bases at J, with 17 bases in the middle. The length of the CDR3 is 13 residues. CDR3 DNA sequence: TGTGCCTACGTCGGGGGACGGTGGACTGAAGCTTTCTTT. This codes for CAYVGGRWTEAFF.

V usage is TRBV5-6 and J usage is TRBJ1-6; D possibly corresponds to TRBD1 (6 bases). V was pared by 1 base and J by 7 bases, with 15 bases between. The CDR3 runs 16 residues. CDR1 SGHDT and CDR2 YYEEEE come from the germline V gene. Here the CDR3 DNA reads TGTGCCAGCAGCTTGTTATACTCGCAGGGGAATTCACCCCTCCACTTT. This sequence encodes CASSLLYSQGNSPLHF.

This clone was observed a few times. The CDR3 sequence is CASSLVGTENTEAFF. DNA of the CDR3: TGTGCCAGCAGCTTAGTGGGGACAGAGAACACTGAAGCTTTCTTT. J is TRBJ1-1 and V is TRBV7-2; TRBD1 matches at 7 bases. The CDR3 contains 15 residues. Losses at the gene ends were 1 base for V and 1 base for J; bases not matched to a gene: 3. CDR1 is SGHTA, CDR2 FQGNSA, per germline.

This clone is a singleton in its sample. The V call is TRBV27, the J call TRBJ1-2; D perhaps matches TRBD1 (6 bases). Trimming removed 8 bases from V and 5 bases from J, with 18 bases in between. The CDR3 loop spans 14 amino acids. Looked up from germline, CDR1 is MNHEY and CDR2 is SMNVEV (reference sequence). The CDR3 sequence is CASGVRGRVYGYTF. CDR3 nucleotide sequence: TGTGCCAGCGGAGTCAGGGGAAGGGTATATGGCTACACCTTC.

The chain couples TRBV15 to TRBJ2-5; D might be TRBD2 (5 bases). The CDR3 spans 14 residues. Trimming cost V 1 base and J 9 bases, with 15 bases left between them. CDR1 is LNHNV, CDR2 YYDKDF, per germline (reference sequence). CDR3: CATSRGGLTGSQYF. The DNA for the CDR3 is TGTGCCACCAGCAGAGGCGGGCTTACGGGGTCCCAGTACTTC.

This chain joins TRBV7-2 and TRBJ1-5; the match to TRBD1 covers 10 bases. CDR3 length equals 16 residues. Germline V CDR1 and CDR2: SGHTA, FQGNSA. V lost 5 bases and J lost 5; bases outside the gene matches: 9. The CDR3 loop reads CASSTFSGTGDQPQHF. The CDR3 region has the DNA TGTGCCAGCAGCACCTTTTCTGGGACAGGGGATCAGCCCCAGCATTTT. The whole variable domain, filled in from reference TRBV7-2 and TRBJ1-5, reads GAGVSQSPSNKVTEKGKDVELRCDPISGHTALYWYRQSLGQGLEFLIYFQGNSAPDKSGLPSDRFSAERTGGSVSTLTIQRTQQEDSAVYLCASSTFSGTGDQPQHFGDGTRLSIL.

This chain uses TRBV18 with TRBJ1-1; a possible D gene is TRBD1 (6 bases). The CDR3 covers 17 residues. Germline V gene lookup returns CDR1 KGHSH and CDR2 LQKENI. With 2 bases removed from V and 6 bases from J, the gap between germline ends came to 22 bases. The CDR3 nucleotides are TGTGCCAGCTCACCAATCTCAGGGGCGCCCTACGGACCTGAAGCTTTCTTT. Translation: CASSPISGAPYGPEAFF.

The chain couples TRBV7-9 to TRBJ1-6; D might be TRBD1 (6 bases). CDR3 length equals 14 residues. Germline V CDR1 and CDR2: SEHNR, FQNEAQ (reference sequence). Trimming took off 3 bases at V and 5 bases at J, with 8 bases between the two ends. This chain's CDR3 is CASSFHRDNSPLHF. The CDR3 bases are TGTGCCAGCAGCTTTCACAGGGATAATTCACCCCTCCACTTT.

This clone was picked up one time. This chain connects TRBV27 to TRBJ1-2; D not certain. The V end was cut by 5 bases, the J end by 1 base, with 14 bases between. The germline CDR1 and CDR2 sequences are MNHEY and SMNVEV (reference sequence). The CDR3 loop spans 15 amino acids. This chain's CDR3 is CASSPLAGGNYGYTF. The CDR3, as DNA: TGTGCCAGCAGTCCCCTCGCGGGAGGTAACTATGGCTACACCTTC.

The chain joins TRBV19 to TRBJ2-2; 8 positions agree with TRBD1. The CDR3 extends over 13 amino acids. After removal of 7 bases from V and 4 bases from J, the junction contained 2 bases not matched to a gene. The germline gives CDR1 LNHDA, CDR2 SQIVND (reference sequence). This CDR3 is CASTDRGTGELFF. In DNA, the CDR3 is TGTGCCAGTACCGACAGGGGCACCGGGGAGCTGTTTTTT.

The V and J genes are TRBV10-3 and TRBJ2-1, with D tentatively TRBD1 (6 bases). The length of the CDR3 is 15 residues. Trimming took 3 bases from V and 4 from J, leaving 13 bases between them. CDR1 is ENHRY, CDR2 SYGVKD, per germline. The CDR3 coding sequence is TGTGCCATCAGTGATCCCCAGGGGTTATACAATGAGCAGTTCTTC. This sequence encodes CAISDPQGLYNEQFF.

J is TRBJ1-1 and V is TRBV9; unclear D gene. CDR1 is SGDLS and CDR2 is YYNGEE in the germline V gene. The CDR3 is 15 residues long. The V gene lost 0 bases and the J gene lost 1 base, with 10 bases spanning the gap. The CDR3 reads CASSVGEPRNTEAFF. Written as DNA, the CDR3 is TGTGCCAGCAGCGTAGGGGAGCCCCGGAACACTGAAGCTTTCTTT.

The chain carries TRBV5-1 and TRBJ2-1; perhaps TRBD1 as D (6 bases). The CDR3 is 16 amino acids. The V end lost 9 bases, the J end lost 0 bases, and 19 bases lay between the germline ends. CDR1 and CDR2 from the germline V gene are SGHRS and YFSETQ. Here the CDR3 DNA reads TGCGCCACCCTACCAGGGGTCTCCAGCTCCTACAATGAGCAGTTCTTC. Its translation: CATLPGVSSSYNEQFF. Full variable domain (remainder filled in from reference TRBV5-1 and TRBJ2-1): KAGVTQTPRYLIKTRGQQVTLSCSPISGHRSVSWYQQTPGQGLQFLFEYFSETQRNKGNFPGRFSGRQFSNSRSEMNVSTLELGDSALYLCATLPGVSSSYNEQFFGPGTRLTVL.

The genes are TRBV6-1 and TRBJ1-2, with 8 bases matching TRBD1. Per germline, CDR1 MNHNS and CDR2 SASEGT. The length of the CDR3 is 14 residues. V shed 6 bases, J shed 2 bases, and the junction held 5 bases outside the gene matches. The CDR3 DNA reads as TGTGCCAGCAGCGGACAGGGAAGCAACTATGGCTACACCTTC. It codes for CASSGQGSNYGYTF.

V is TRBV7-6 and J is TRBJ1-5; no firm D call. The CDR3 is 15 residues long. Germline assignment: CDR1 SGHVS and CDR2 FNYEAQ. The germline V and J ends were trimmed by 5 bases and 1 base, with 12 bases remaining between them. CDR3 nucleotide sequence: TGTGCCAGCAGCGACCGACCGGGGAGCAATCAGCCCCAGCATTTT. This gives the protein CASSDRPGSNQPQHF.

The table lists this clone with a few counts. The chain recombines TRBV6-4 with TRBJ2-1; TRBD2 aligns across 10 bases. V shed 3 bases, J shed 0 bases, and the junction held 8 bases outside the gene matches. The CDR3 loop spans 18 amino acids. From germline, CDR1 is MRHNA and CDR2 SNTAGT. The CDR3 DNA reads TGTGCCAGCAGTGAGAAAGGACTAGCGGAGCGCTCCTACAATGAGCAGTTCTTC. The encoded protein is CASSEKGLAERSYNEQFF.